This TCR beta chain was sequenced in a study of OX40 agonist ivuxolimab in advanced cancers. Only in-frame clones appear in the TCRdb table, and some are missing; sequencing was by immunoSEQ multiplex PCR. This sample has 65,000 or so clones, with roughly 87% found just once. On cycle 4 day 1 and cycle 7 day 1, as well as at baseline, blood was sampled. This receptor was obtained from an adult with an advanced solid tumor such as melanoma, head and neck, liver or kidney cancer. The input for sequencing was CD4+ or CD8+ T cells sorted from blood, taken in a trial of the OX40 agonist ivuxolimab.

The CDR3: CASSLTGGGRYNEKLFF. In DNA, the CDR3 is TGTGCCAGCAGTCTTACAGGGGGCGGCCGCTATAATGAAAAACTGTTTTTT. The chain employs TRBV27 and TRBJ1-4; 9 nucleotides line up with TRBD1. J was trimmed by 4 bases and V by 5 bases; bases with no gene match: 11. CDR1 is MNHEY, CDR2 SMNVEV, per germline (reference sequence). This CDR3 has 17 amino acids.